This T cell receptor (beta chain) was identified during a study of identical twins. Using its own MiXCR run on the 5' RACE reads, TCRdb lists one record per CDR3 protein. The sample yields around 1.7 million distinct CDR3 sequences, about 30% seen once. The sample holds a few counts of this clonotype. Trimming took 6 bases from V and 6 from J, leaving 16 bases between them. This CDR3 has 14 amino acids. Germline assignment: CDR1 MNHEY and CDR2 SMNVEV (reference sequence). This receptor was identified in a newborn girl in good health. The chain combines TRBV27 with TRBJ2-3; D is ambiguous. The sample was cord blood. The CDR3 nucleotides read TGTGCCAGCAGGGCAAAACCGAAGGCGGATACGCAGTATTTT. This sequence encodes CASRAKPKADTQYF.